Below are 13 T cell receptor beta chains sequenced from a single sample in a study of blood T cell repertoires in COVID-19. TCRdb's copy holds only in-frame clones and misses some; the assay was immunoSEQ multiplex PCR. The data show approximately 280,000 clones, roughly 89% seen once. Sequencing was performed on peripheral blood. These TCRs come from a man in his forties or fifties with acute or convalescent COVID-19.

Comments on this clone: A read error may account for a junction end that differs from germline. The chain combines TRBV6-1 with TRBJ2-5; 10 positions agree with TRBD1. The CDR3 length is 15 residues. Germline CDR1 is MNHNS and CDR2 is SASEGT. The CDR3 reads CASRERTGGRETQYF. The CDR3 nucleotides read TGTGCCAGCCGTGAGCGGACAGGGGGGCGAGAGACCCAGTACTTC.

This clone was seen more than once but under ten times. CDR3 loop: CASSLIGRDTRDYEQYF. CDR3 nucleotides: TGTGCCAGCAGCTTGATCGGTCGGGACACGCGAGATTACGAGCAGTACTTC. The gene calls are TRBV5-7 and TRBJ2-7; perhaps TRBD1 as D (6 bases). TRBV5-7 belongs to the ORF category, with a function that is uncertain. Trimming cost V 1 base and J 4 bases, with 21 bases left between them. The CDR3 runs 17 residues.

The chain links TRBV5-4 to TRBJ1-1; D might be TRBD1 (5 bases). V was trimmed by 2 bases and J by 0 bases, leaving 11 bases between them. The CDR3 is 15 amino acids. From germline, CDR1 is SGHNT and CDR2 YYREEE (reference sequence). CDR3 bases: TGTGCCAGCAGCTTCGCGGGACGTCTGAACACTGAAGCTTTCTTT. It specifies CASSFAGRLNTEAFF.

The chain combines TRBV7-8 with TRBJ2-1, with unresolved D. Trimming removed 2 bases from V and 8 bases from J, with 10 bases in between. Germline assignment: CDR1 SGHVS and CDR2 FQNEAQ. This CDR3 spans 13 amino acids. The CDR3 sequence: CASSLSRSYEQFF. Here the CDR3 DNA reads TGTGCCAGCAGCTTAAGTCGGAGCTATGAGCAGTTCTTC.

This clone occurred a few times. DNA for the CDR3: TGTGCCAGCTCACCTTCGGACAGCTCCTATAATTCACCCCTCCACTTT. It specifies CASSPSDSSYNSPLHF. The chain uses TRBV18 and TRBJ1-6; maybe TRBD1 (6 bases). The V gene's germline CDR1 is KGHSH and CDR2 LQKENI. The germline V and J ends were trimmed by 3 bases and 0 bases, with 9 bases remaining between them. The CDR3 has 16 residues.

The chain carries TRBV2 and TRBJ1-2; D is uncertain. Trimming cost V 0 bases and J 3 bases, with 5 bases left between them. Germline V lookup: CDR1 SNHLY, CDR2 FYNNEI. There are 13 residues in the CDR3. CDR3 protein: CASSEARDYGYTF. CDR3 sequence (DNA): TGTGCCAGCAGTGAAGCGCGGGACTATGGCTACACCTTC.

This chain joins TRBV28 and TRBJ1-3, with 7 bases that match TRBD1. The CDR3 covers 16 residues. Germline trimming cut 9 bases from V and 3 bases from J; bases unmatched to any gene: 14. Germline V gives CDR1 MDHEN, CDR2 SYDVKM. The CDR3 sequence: CASRTGDQRSGNTIYF. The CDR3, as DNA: TGTGCCAGTCGTACAGGGGATCAACGTAGTGGAAACACCATATATTTT. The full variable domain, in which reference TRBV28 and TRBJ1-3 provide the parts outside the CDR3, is DVKVTQSSRYLVKRTGEKVFLECVQDMDHENMFWYRQDPGLGLRLIYFSYDVKMKEKGDIPEGYSVSREKKERFSLILESASTNQTSMYLCASRTGDQRSGNTIYFGEGSWLTVV.

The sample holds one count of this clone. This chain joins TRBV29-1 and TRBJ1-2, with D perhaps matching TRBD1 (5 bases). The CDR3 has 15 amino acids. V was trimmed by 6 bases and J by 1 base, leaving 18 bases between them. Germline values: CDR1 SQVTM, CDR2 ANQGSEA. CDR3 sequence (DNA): TGCAGCGTGGCGGACCTAGGGGCCCTTAACTATGGCTACACCTTC. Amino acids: CSVADLGALNYGYTF. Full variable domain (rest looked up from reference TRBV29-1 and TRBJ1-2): SAVISQKPSRDICQRGTSLTIQCQVDSQVTMMFWYRQQPGQSLTLIATANQGSEATYESGFVIDKFPISRPNLTFSTLTVSNMSPEDSSIYLCSVADLGALNYGYTFGSGTRLTVV.

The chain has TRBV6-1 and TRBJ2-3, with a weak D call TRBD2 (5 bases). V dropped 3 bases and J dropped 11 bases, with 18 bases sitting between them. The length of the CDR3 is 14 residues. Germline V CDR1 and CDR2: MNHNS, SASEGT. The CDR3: CASSEDWWGSGQYF. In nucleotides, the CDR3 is TGTGCCAGCAGTGAGGACTGGTGGGGTTCAGGGCAGTATTTT.

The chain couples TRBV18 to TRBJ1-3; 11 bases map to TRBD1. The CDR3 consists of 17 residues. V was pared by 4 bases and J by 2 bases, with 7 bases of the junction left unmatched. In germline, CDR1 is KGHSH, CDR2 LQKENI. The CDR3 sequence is CASSLGTGGRTGNTIYF. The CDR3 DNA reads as TGTGCCAGCTCACTCGGGACAGGGGGAAGGACTGGAAACACCATATATTTT.

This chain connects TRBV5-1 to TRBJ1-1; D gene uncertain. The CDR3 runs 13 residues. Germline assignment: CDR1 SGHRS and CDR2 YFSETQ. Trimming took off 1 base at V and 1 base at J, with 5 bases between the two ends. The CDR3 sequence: CASSLSQNTEAFF. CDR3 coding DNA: TGCGCCAGCAGCTTGTCACAGAACACTGAAGCTTTCTTT.

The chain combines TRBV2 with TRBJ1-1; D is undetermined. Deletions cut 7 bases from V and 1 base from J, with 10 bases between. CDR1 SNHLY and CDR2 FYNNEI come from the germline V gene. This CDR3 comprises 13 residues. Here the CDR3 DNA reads TGTGCCAGCAACCTCGAGGGGAACACTGAAGCTTTCTTT. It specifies CASNLEGNTEAFF.

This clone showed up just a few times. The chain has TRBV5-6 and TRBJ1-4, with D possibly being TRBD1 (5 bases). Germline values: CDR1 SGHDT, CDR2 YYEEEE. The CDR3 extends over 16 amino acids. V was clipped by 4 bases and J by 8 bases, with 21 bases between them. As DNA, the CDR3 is TGTGCCAGCAGCAAACCGGGACTCCGGGCGGGAGAAAAACTGTTTTTT. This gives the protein CASSKPGLRAGEKLFF.